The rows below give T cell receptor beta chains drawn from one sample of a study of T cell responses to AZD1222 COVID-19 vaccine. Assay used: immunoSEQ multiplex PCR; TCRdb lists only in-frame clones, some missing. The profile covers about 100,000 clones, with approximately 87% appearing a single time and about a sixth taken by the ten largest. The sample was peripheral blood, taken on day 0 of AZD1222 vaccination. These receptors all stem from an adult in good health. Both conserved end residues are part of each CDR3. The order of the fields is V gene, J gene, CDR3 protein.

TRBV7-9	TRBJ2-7	CASSPPQRGPAEQYF
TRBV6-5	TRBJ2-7	CATSPPLAGSYEQYF
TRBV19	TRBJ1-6	CASRHNTRDSPLHF
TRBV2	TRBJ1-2	CASTLKGARDGYTF
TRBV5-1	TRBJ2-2	CASSLRGGYTGELFF
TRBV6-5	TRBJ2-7	CASSYGSGGYEQYF
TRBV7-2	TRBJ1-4	CASGGSVGNEKLFF
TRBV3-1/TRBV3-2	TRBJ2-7	CASSDRSLYEQYF
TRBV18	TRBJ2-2	CASGGQVDTGELFF
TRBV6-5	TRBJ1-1	CASDTRDTEAFF
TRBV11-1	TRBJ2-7	CASSPGEYSSYEQYF
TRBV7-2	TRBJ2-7	CASSPTTYEQYF
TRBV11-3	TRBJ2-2	CASSPSGSAVVTGELFF
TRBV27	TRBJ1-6	CASRALGQGDNSPLHF
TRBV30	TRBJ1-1	CAWSVARTEAFF
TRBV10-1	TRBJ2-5	CASSQGPPQETQYF
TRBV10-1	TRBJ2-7	CASRWRTADCGEQYF
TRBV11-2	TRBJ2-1	CASSLEDNNEQFF
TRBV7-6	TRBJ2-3	CASSPGPLDAQYF
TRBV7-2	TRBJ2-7	CASSLDRVSYEQYF
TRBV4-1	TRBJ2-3	CASSQGGLGTDTQYF
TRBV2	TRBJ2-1	CASSEDSGGENEQFF
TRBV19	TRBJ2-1	CASNSRGRSLNEQFF
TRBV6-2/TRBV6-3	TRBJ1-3	CASSSNEVGNTIYF
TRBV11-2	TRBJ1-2	CASSLARIGQGGYTF
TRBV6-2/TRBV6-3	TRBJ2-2	CASSTLLGAGELFF
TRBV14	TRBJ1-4	CASSRMGQGGEKLFF
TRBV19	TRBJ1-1	CASSRRQGQLNTEAFF
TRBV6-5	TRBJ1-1	CASSQGTNEGTEAFF
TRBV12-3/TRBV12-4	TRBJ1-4	CASSWRGSQKLFF
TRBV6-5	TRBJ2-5	CASRNRAETQYF
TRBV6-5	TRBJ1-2	CASSFLRGSANYGYTF
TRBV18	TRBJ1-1	CASSPVALANTEAFF
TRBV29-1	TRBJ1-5	CSVGGAEQPQHF
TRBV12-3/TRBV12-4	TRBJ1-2	CASSLSYNYGYTF
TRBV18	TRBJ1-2	CASSPPNGGHGYTF
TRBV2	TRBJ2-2	CASSGRETSGRDTTGELFF